This TCR beta chain was found in a study of neurological immune-mediated disorders. Study-level results: The highest TCR clonal expansion occurred in HTLV-1-associated myelopathy; multiple sclerosis fell below healthy controls. Because no CDR3 amino acid sequences were shared across subjects by expanded clones, private repertoires were suggested in all groups.

This clonotype has ten or more counts. Its specificity is not known. CDR1 is SSHAT, CDR2 FNYEAQ, per germline (reference sequence). The CDR3 covers 14 residues. V was cut by 3 bases and J by 3 bases, with 8 bases left in between. For the unsorted libraries, 2 million PBMCs stored at -80 C served as input. 5'RACE employing 10-nucleotide random UMIs yielded the cDNA. TCRdb reprocessed the 5' RACE reads via MiXCR and lists one record per CDR3 protein. The sample records tens of thousands of distinct CDR3 sequences, 2.5% being singletons. Material for sequencing was PBMCs. This receptor was obtained from a man in his fifties or sixties with multiple sclerosis. The rearrangement joins TRBV7-7 to TRBJ2-2; possibly TRBD2 for D (6 bases). DNA for the CDR3: TGTGCCAGCAGCTTCGGGACTTACACCGGGGAGCTGTTTTTT. Translated: CASSFGTYTGELFF. Full variable domain (remainder filled in from reference TRBV7-7 and TRBJ2-2): GAGVSQSPRYKVTKRGQDVTLRCDPISSHATLYWYQQALGQGPEFLTYFNYEAQPDKSGLPSDRFSAERPEGSISTLTIQRTEQRDSAMYRCASSFGTYTGELFFGEGSRLTVL.